This section outlines one TCR beta chain sequence together with its context. Antigen specificity is unknown. This record comes from a study of cytomegalovirus exposure and HLA in healthy donors. General study results and limits: Reports showed the classifier diagnosing cytomegalovirus status with high specificity and sensitivity.

The data were produced by immunoSEQ multiplex PCR, yet TCRdb's version contains in-frame clones alone and is incomplete. The table records some 170,000 clones, around 87% of them present only once. The CDR3 is 16 residues long. Germline CDR1 is MGHRA and CDR2 is YSYEKL. Trimming cost V 0 bases and J 4 bases, with 16 bases left between them. The receptor's source is a woman aged 25 to 39 in good health and CMV-seronegative. The sequencing input was PBMCs. The chain links TRBV4-1 to TRBJ2-7; TRBD2 might be the D (6 bases). The CDR3: CASSQDRGGDVYEQYF. In nucleotides, the CDR3 is TGCGCCAGCAGCCAAGATCGAGGAGGGGACGTATACGAGCAGTACTTC.